This TCR beta chain originates from a study of T cell changes during pregnancy in multiple sclerosis. Profiled with immunoSEQ multiplex PCR; TCRdb holds only in-frame clones, not every one. The sample includes about 120,000 clones, approximately 93% of them seen just once. Trimming pared 3 bases from V and 0 bases from J, leaving 14 bases between. The length of the CDR3 is 17 residues. Germline CDR1 reads SGHAT; CDR2 reads FQNNGV. The receptor's source is a female donor with multiple sclerosis, enrolled in a pregnancy study. The sequencing here drew on peripheral blood, taken before pregnancy. This chain links TRBV11-2 with TRBJ2-2; D is possibly TRBD2 (5 bases). CDR3 DNA sequence: TGTGCCAGCAGCTTGAGGGAGAGGAGTCCGAACACCGGGGAGCTGTTTTTT. Translating it yields CASSLRERSPNTGELFF.